Sequencing of this T cell receptor beta chain was carried out in a study of blood T cells in healthy people across ages. Notes on the study in general: With donor CMV status unknown, expanded clonotype changes were possibly confounded. Roughly linearly, TCR beta diversity per million T cells fell as age increased. Because sorting was not performed, PBMCs prevented conclusive naive versus antigen-experienced comparison.

The V end was cut by 2 bases, the J end by 7 bases, with 10 bases between. The CDR3 contains 13 residues. CDR1 SGHKS and CDR2 YYEKEE come from the germline V gene (reference sequence). This clonotype was recorded a few times. Antigen: not known. With a J-beta primer mix and a sample-barcoded 5' primer, a second PCR ran about 7 to 12 cycles. A template-switch adaptor that had 12 random nucleotides put a tag on each cDNA molecule. TCRdb analysed the 5' RACE reads with MiXCR anew, one entry per CDR3 protein. Of 1.5 million to 2 million distinct CDR3 sequences listed, roughly 28% are singletons. The TCR sequence derives from a young woman in good health. The material sequenced was blood. This chain links TRBV5-5 with TRBJ2-1; D ambiguous. The CDR3 DNA reads as TGTGCCAGCAGCTTCTATTGGGGTAATGAGCAGTTCTTC. Amino acid sequence: CASSFYWGNEQFF.